The clone carrying this T cell receptor beta chain was counted between two and nine times. The record originates from a study of blood T cells in healthy people across ages. The use of a sample-barcoded 5' primer and a J-beta primer mix characterized a second PCR of 7 to 11 cycles. A single record per CDR3 protein comes from TCRdb applying MiXCR to the 5' RACE reads. This table holds around 1,000,000 distinct CDR3 sequences, around 27% found once. Per germline, CDR1 MNHEY and CDR2 SVGAGI. Trimming took off 2 bases at V and 0 bases at J, with 19 bases between the two ends. The CDR3 totals 19 residues. These same data were also listed under a study on T cells of mothers and their children.

The receptor's source is a girl aged 2-10 years in good health. V gene TRBV6-5 combines with J gene TRBJ2-2, with D maybe TRBD2 (7 bases). The sequencing input was blood. CDR3 sequence reads: CASSYRRSGGGANTGELFF. As DNA, the CDR3 is TGTGCCAGCAGTTACAGGAGGTCCGGAGGGGGGGCGAACACCGGGGAGCTGTTTTTT.